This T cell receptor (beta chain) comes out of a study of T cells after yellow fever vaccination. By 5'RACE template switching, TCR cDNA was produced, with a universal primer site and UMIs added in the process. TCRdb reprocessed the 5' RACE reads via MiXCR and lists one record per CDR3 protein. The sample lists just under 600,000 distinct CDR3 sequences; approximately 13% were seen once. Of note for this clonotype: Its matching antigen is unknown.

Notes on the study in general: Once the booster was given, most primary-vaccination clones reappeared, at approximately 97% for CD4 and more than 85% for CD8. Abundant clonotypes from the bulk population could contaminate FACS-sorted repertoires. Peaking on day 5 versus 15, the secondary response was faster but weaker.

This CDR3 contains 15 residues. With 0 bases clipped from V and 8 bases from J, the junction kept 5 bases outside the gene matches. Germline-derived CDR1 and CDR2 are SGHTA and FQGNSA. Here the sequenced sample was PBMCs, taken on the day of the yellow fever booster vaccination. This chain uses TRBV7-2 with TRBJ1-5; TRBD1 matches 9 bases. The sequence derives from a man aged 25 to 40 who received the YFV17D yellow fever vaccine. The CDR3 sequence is CASSLAATGGEPQHF. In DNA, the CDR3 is TGTGCCAGCAGCTTAGCCGCGACAGGGGGGGAGCCCCAGCATTTT.